This T cell receptor beta chain was identified during a study of high-grade serous ovarian cancer treatment subgroups. Study background: Samples averaged 14,192 reads and several thousand unique TCR beta rearrangements.

The tumor samples were collected prior to definitive surgery or chemotherapy. General study findings and limits: The analyses considered CDR3 and ignored CDR1 and CDR2. Tumors within one patient showed repertoire similarity of about 0.1 to 0.8.

CDR1 MDHEN and CDR2 SYDVKM come from the germline V gene. Between the trimmed V and J ends, which lost 4 bases and 0 bases, there was a span of 5 bases. This CDR3 is built from 13 residues. This clone was seen just once. Its target is unknown. TCRdb's table, derived via immunoSEQ multiplex PCR, lists solely in-frame clones and lacks some. The data hold fewer than 35,000 clones, with about 88% observed a single time. The clonotype originates from a human donor with high-grade serous ovarian cancer. This chain joins TRBV28 and TRBJ2-3; D is unclear. Input material: tumor tissue. This chain's CDR3 is CASSSASTDTQYF. The CDR3 DNA sequence: TGTGCCAGCAGTTCAGCTAGCACAGATACGCAGTATTTT.